This passage covers 21 T cell receptor beta chains from one sample sequenced in a study of shared clonotypes between healthy human individuals. CD8 cells classed as naive were CD45RO-negative and positively selected for CCR7, excluding terminally differentiated effector memory CD45RA+ cells. Profiling relied on immunoSEQ multiplex PCR, and the TCRdb table lists in-frame clones only, not all of them. Counted here are nearly 2 million clones, around 96% occurring once; the ten biggest clones make up 1.2%. Specimen: naive CD8+ T cells sorted from blood. The receptors here all came from a man aged 18 to 29 in good health.

The chain employs TRBV6-5 and TRBJ1-1; D unclear. The CDR3 spans 16 residues. Trimming left V 3 bases short and J 1 base short, with 15 bases between. Germline loops: CDR1 MNHEY, CDR2 SVGAGI. The CDR3 region has the DNA TGTGCCAGCAGTTATAAGGTCGAGTTCGGGAACACTGAAGCTTTCTTT. It specifies CASSYKVEFGNTEAFF.

The genes are TRBV6-5 and TRBJ2-3; unclear D gene. Trimming took off 8 bases at V and 0 bases at J, with 12 bases between the two ends. From germline, CDR1 is MNHEY and CDR2 SVGAGI. The CDR3 is 14 residues long. CDR3 nucleotides: TGTGCCAGCCGGGTCGCGACAAGCACAGATACGCAGTATTTT. Translating gives CASRVATSTDTQYF.

V usage is TRBV19 and J usage is TRBJ2-4; no reliable D call. CDR1 and CDR2 (germline): LNHDA, SQIVND (reference sequence). The V end was cut by 3 bases, the J end by 8 bases, with 23 bases between. This CDR3 comprises 17 residues. In DNA, the CDR3 is TGTGCCAGTAGTATTTTCGGGTCTCTAGGGTTAATGGACATTCAGTACTTC. Translating gives CASSIFGSLGLMDIQYF.

Comment on this clone: The sample contains more than one DNA sequence encoding this CDR3. This rearrangement joins TRBV27 to TRBJ1-1, with TRBD1 matching over 9 bases. The CDR3 covers 13 residues. V was pared by 7 bases and J by 5 bases, with 5 bases of the junction left unmatched. Germline CDR1 reads MNHEY; CDR2 reads SMNVEV (reference sequence). CDR3 in amino acids: CASTPTGGTEAFF. The CDR3, as DNA: TGTGCCAGCACCCCGACAGGGGGAACTGAAGCTTTCTTT.

The gene calls are TRBV7-2 and TRBJ2-7; D may be TRBD2 (5 bases). The CDR3 totals 14 residues. V was pared by 3 bases and J by 4 bases, with 13 bases between. Germline V gene lookup returns CDR1 SGHTA and CDR2 FQGNSA. CDR3 protein: CASSFEGGMYEQYF. The CDR3 nucleotides read TGTGCCAGCAGCTTTGAGGGCGGTATGTACGAGCAGTACTTC.

This clone was detected only once. This sequence joins TRBV5-5 and TRBJ2-7; TRBD2 matches at 8 bases. Germline V lookup: CDR1 SGHKS, CDR2 YYEKEE (reference sequence). J lost 2 bases, V lost 3 bases, and 4 bases had no gene match. The CDR3 totals 14 residues. The CDR3 DNA reads as TGTGCCAGCAGCTCCGGGACTAGTCCCTACGAGCAGTACTTC. Translation: CASSSGTSPYEQYF.

The V and J genes are TRBV4-2 and TRBJ2-2, with TRBD1 matching 7 bases. CDR3 length: 17 residues. CDR1 LGHNA and CDR2 YNFKEQ come from the germline V gene. V lost 3 bases and J lost 0; bases outside the gene matches: 7. CDR3: CASSHPQTGPNTGELFF. CDR3 in DNA: TGTGCCAGCAGCCACCCCCAGACAGGGCCGAACACCGGGGAGCTGTTTTTT.

This chain connects TRBV27 to TRBJ2-7; 9 bases match TRBD1. Germline values: CDR1 MNHEY, CDR2 SMNVEV (reference sequence). The CDR3 length is 16 residues. Trimming at V came to 5 bases and at J to 3 bases, leaving 11 bases not matched to a gene. CDR3 sequence: CASSATGTGYLYEQYF. DNA of the CDR3: TGTGCCAGCAGTGCAACCGGGACAGGGTACCTCTACGAGCAGTACTTC.

The chain recombines TRBV14 with TRBJ1-4; the D is unclear. CDR1 and CDR2 (germline): SGHDN, FVKESK. V lost 5 bases, J lost 0 bases, and 7 bases lay in between. This CDR3 is 14 amino acids long. The CDR3 coding sequence is TGTGCCAGCAGCGCATATGCAACTAATGAAAAACTGTTTTTT. This sequence encodes CASSAYATNEKLFF.

Remarks on this clone: Other DNA sequences from this sample encode an identical CDR3 as well. V gene TRBV4-3 combines with J gene TRBJ2-7, with D unclear. The CDR3 extends over 13 amino acids. Deletions cut 0 bases from V and 0 bases from J, with 3 bases between. In germline, CDR1 is LGHNA, CDR2 YSLEER. This CDR3 is CASSQEASYEQYF. The CDR3 nucleotides read TGCGCCAGCAGCCAAGAGGCCTCCTACGAGCAGTACTTC.

The rearrangement links TRBV7-6 to TRBJ2-1; 9 bases match TRBD1. CDR1 and CDR2 (germline): SGHVS, FNYEAQ. CDR3 size: 13 residues. The junction had 5 bases not matched to a gene; V was cut back by 4 bases and J by 10 bases. The CDR3: CASSWGQGGEQFF. CDR3 DNA sequence: TGTGCCAGCAGCTGGGGACAGGGTGGGGAGCAGTTCTTC. Supplemented by reference TRBV7-6 and TRBJ2-1, the full variable domain reads GAGVSQSPRYKVTKRGQDVALRCDPISGHVSLYWYRQALGQGPEFLTYFNYEAQQDKSGLPNDRFSAERPEGSISTLTIQRTEQRDSAMYRCASSWGQGGEQFFGPGTRLTVL.

As to this clone: The same CDR3 is also encoded by other DNA sequences in this sample. The rearrangement joins TRBV28 to TRBJ2-2; no clear D gene. CDR3 size: 15 residues. CDR1 and CDR2 from the germline V gene are MDHEN and SYDVKM. The germline V and J ends were trimmed by 3 bases and 0 bases, with 8 bases remaining between them. The CDR3 DNA is TGTGCCAGCAGTTTGAGTCTAACGAACACCGGGGAGCTGTTTTTT. As protein: CASSLSLTNTGELFF.

This clone appeared once. V usage is TRBV10-2 and J usage is TRBJ2-7, with TRBD2 matching 12 bases. J lost 2 bases, V lost 7 bases, and 0 bases had no gene match. Germline V gene lookup returns CDR1 WSHSY and CDR2 SAAADI. CDR3 size: 13 residues. In nucleotides, the CDR3 is TGCGCCAGCACTAGCGGGGGGGCCTACGAGCAGTACTTC. It encodes CASTSGGAYEQYF.

The gene calls are TRBV9 and TRBJ2-1, with 8 bases fitting TRBD2. V dropped 0 bases and J dropped 4; count of bases not matched to a gene: 6. CDR3 length equals 16 residues. Germline CDR1 SGDLS, CDR2 YYNGEE. In DNA form, the CDR3 reads TGTGCCAGCAGCGTAGTAGCTAGCGGGCCATACAATGAGCAGTTCTTC. It specifies CASSVVASGPYNEQFF.

The chain joins TRBV6-5 to TRBJ2-7, with 9 bases matching TRBD2. Germline V gene lookup returns CDR1 MNHEY and CDR2 SVGAGI. V lost 2 bases and J lost 9; bases outside the gene matches: 8. This CDR3 has 14 amino acids. The CDR3, as DNA: TGTGCCAGCAGTTACGGTAGCGGGAGTCATGGGCAGTACTTC. Its protein product is CASSYGSGSHGQYF.

Of note for this clone: This same CDR3 is encoded by further DNA sequences in the sample. The V and J genes are TRBV4-3 and TRBJ1-1, with D perhaps TRBD1 (5 bases). This CDR3 is built from 14 residues. CDR1 and CDR2 (germline): LGHNA, YSLEER. V was pared by 0 bases and J by 4 bases, with 9 bases between. CDR3 coding DNA: TGCGCCAGCAGCCAAGATCAAGGGGCCACTGAAGCTTTCTTT. Its protein product is CASSQDQGATEAFF.

The V call is TRBV28, the J call TRBJ1-3; D is unresolved. The CDR3 extends over 12 amino acids. The V and J ends lost 6 bases and 0 bases respectively, with 3 bases between them. The V gene's germline CDR1 is MDHEN and CDR2 SYDVKM. CDR3 DNA sequence: TGTGCCAGCAGCGGCTCTGGAAACACCATATATTTT. Its protein is CASSGSGNTIYF.

The rearrangement links TRBV4-1 to TRBJ2-7; D is ambiguous. The CDR3 is 15 residues long. CDR1 MGHRA and CDR2 YSYEKL come from the germline V gene. The V end was cut by 1 base, the J end by 0 bases, with 10 bases between. The CDR3 sequence: CASSQVSTPSYEQYF. The CDR3 DNA reads TGCGCCAGCAGCCAAGTGTCCACACCCTCCTACGAGCAGTACTTC.

The chain combines TRBV27 with TRBJ1-5, with 7 nucleotides matching TRBD1. Germline CDR1 MNHEY, CDR2 SMNVEV (reference sequence). This CDR3 region has 15 residues. With 5 bases clipped from V and 7 bases from J, the junction kept 11 bases outside the gene matches. Here the CDR3 reads CASSRIRDSNQPQHF. The CDR3 DNA reads as TGTGCCAGCAGTAGAATCCGGGACAGTAACCAGCCCCAGCATTTT.

The rearrangement links TRBV28 to TRBJ1-5, with D perhaps matching TRBD1 (5 bases). Between the trimmed V and J ends, which lost 3 bases and 2 bases, there was a span of 11 bases. CDR3 length equals 15 residues. CDR1 and CDR2 from the germline V gene are MDHEN and SYDVKM. CDR3 in amino acids: CASSFARGGNQPQHF. CDR3 sequence (DNA): TGTGCCAGCAGTTTCGCCCGGGGGGGCAATCAGCCCCAGCATTTT.

The gene calls are TRBV2 and TRBJ1-2; no reliable D call. V gave up 8 bases and J gave up 3 bases, with 10 bases separating them. Germline V gene lookup returns CDR1 SNHLY and CDR2 FYNNEI. The CDR3 sequence is 12 residues long. DNA for the CDR3: TGTGCCAGCGAGGGTCCCGACTATGGCTACACCTTC. It specifies CASEGPDYGYTF.